The 2 T cell receptor beta chains below come from one sample, sequenced in a study of T cell repertoires in cytomegalovirus infection. From the reads, TCRdb called clonotypes with MiXCR, one entry per CDR3 protein. The sample has approximately 140,000 distinct CDR3 sequences; less than 9.5% are singletons. Sequencing was done on a sample of PBMCs. All receptors derive from a human donor in good health (CMV status not recorded). Some clones in this sample may be carry-over from other donors' samples.

This clonotype was observed many times. The V and J genes are TRBV12-3 or TRBV12-4 and TRBJ2-1; possibly TRBD2 for D (5 bases). The CDR3 has 12 amino acids. Trimming removed 4 bases at V and 9 bases at J, with 10 bases between. The CDR3 spells CASSYGVPEQFF. The CDR3 DNA sequence: TGTGCCAGCAGTTACGGGGTACCTGAGCAGTTCTTC.

This clonotype was seen more than once but under ten times. This chain joins TRBV5-1 and TRBJ2-1; 7 positions agree with TRBD1. V shed 4 bases and J 3 bases; nucleotides not matched to a gene: 7. The CDR3 loop spans 15 amino acids. CDR1 SGHRS and CDR2 YFSETQ come from the germline V gene. CDR3 nucleotide sequence: TGCGCCAGCAGCCCCCCCCGGGACAGCTACAATGAGCAGTTCTTC. It yields the protein CASSPPRDSYNEQFF.